Listed below are T cell receptor beta chains from one sample, sequenced in a study of blood T cell repertoires in COVID-19. Profiled with immunoSEQ multiplex PCR; TCRdb holds only in-frame clones, not every one. This sample has a few hundred thousand clones, with almost 85% found just once. Sequencing was carried out using PBMCs or T cells enriched from blood (not recorded which). The receptors originated from a man between 35 and 55 years old who had recovered from COVID-19. Each CDR3 is given with its conserved first and last residue. A D gene is named only where the DNA matches it firmly. Some rows mark clone size as missing; the rest say once, few, many or name a class of expanded clone.

TRBV5-1	-	14	-	TRBJ2-3	TGCGCTACCAGGGTGGGGGCGAACCGAGATACGCAGTATTTT	CATRVGANRDTQYF
TRBV24-1	-	15	-	TRBJ1-2	TGTGCCACCAGTGATCCCAGCGGCAGGTTCTATGGCTACACCTTC	CATSDPSGRFYGYTF
TRBV15	few	14	-	TRBJ1-5	TGTGCCACCAGCAGAGATTCGGGAGGGCAGCCCCAGCATTTT	CATSRDSGGQPQHF
TRBV29-1	-	12	-	TRBJ2-5	TGCAGCGTTGAAAAACAGGTAGAGACCCAGTACTTC	CSVEKQVETQYF
TRBV29-1	-	16	TRBD2	TRBJ2-1	TGCAGCGTTCCGGGCTCCGGGACTAGATGGAGCAATGAGCAGTTCTTC	CSVPGSGTRWSNEQFF
TRBV3-1/TRBV3-2	once	16	-	TRBJ1-1	TGTGCCAGCAGCCCCGGCGGGACGACAAGGAACACTGAAGCTTTCTTT	CASSPGGTTRNTEAFF
TRBV6-5	-	14	TRBD1	TRBJ1-2	TGTGCCAGCAGTTACTCCGGGACAGGGTTTGGCTACACCTTC	CASSYSGTGFGYTF
TRBV10-3	-	14	-	TRBJ1-1	TGTGCCATCAGTGCACAGACCATGAACACTGAAGCTTTCTTT	CAISAQTMNTEAFF
TRBV12-3/TRBV12-4	few	13	-	TRBJ1-5	TGTGCCAGCAACAGGGAAGAGGGTCAGCCCCAGCATTTT	CASNREEGQPQHF
TRBV20-1	-	11	-	TRBJ2-1	TGCAGTGCTAGACCTAGTGTGGAGCAGTTCTTC	CSARPSVEQFF
TRBV7-6	-	15	TRBD2	TRBJ2-1	TGTGCCAGCAGCTTAGCTAGCGGGAGAAACAATGAGCAGTTCTTC	CASSLASGRNNEQFF
TRBV11-1	-	16	TRBD2	TRBJ2-7	TGTGCCAGCAGCCGCCTTCCTAGCGGGAGTTCCTACGAGCAGTACTTC	CASSRLPSGSSYEQYF
TRBV5-1	-	14	-	TRBJ1-5	TGCGCCAGCAGCTTTTATGTTGGCGGTCAGCCCCAGCATTTT	CASSFYVGGQPQHF
TRBV4-2	-	17	-	TRBJ2-5	TGTGCCAGCAGCCAAGGAGGAAGGAGCGTAGTCCAAGAGACCCAGTACTTC	CASSQGGRSVVQETQYF
TRBV18	-	14	TRBD2	TRBJ2-7	TGTGCCAGCTCACCAGGGACTAGCGGCTACGAGCAGTACTTC	CASSPGTSGYEQYF